The clone carrying this TCR beta chain was detected once. This sample stems from a study of blood T cell repertoires in COVID-19. Here immunoSEQ multiplex PCR was the method, and the copy in TCRdb shows in-frame clones only, minus some. The table shows around 250,000 clones, with approximately 84% occurring only once. Germline CDR1 and CDR2: MNHEY and SMNVEV (reference sequence). Trimming removed 5 bases from V and 3 bases from J; junction bases left unmatched: 5. The CDR3 covers 15 residues. The sequencing input was PBMCs or T cells enriched from blood (not recorded which). This TCR was recovered from a man aged 35 to 55 who had recovered from COVID-19. The chain combines TRBV27 with TRBJ1-4; 8 bases match TRBD1. The CDR3 nucleotides are TGTGCCAGCAGTACCGACAGGGGACCTAATGAAAAACTGTTTTTT. It yields the protein CASSTDRGPNEKLFF.